Below, 27 T cell receptor beta chains from the same sample are listed, as sequenced in a study of response to subunit inactivated influenza vaccine. In TCRdb, the RT-PCR reads were re-called with MiXCR into one record per CDR3 protein. The sample gives about 500,000 distinct CDR3 sequences, approximately 16% of which show up once; about 3% is in the top ten. The sample was CD4+ T cells sorted from PBMCs, taken 23 to 25 months after vaccination. Every receptor here comes from a man between 50 and 70 years old who received an inactivated influenza vaccine.

This clonotype was seen many times. V is TRBV29-1 and J is TRBJ2-2; D gene ambiguous. The CDR3 loop spans 12 amino acids. Trimming removed 2 bases from V and 7 bases from J, with 8 bases in between. The germline gives CDR1 SQVTM, CDR2 ANQGSEA. The CDR3 DNA follows: TGCAGCGTTGAATCAGTAGACGGGGAGCTGTTTTTT. Translating gives CSVESVDGELFF.

The gene calls are TRBV5-1 and TRBJ2-3; TRBD1 matches 9 bases. Germline V gene sequence: CDR1 SGHRS, CDR2 YFSETQ. The CDR3 has 17 amino acids. The V segment lost 0 bases and the J segment 2 bases; nucleotides outside the gene matches: 7. CDR3 coding DNA: TGCGCCAGCAGCTTGGGCCCGGGACAGGGCATCACAGATACGCAGTATTTT. Translated: CASSLGPGQGITDTQYF.

This chain uses TRBV5-1 with TRBJ1-1; D gene uncertain. Trimming took off 2 bases at V and 4 bases at J, with 12 bases between the two ends. The germline V gene encodes CDR1 SGHRS and CDR2 YFSETQ. The length of the CDR3 is 14 residues. The DNA for the CDR3 is TGCGCCAGCAGCTTTGACCCCGCAGGCACTGAAGCTTTCTTT. Protein sequence: CASSFDPAGTEAFF.

This clonotype was detected only a few times. This rearrangement joins TRBV7-2 to TRBJ2-3; D possibly corresponds to TRBD1 (7 bases). The CDR3 length is 15 residues. The germline V gene encodes CDR1 SGHTA and CDR2 FQGNSA. V gave up 5 bases and J gave up 4 bases, with 16 bases separating them. In DNA form, the CDR3 reads TGTGCCAGCAGCCCGCTCAGGAGGGGGCCAGATACGCAGTATTTT. It codes for CASSPLRRGPDTQYF.

This clonotype was detected a few times. The chain links TRBV28 to TRBJ1-1, with D tentatively TRBD1 (5 bases). CDR3 length: 16 amino acids. Germline CDR1 is MDHEN and CDR2 is SYDVKM. Trimming took off 1 base at V and 8 bases at J, with 20 bases between the two ends. The DNA of the CDR3 is TGTGCCAGCAGTTTATTCGAACTTTATGGGGGGATGGAAGCTTTCTTT. Its protein product is CASSLFELYGGMEAFF. Based on the CDR3 plus reference TRBV28 and TRBJ1-1, the full variable domain is DVKVTQSSRYLVKRTGEKVFLECVQDMDHENMFWYRQDPGLGLRLIYFSYDVKMKEKGDIPEGYSVSREKKERFSLILESASTNQTSMYLCASSLFELYGGMEAFFGQGTRLTVV.

V gene TRBV4-1 combines with J gene TRBJ1-6, with 8 bases aligning to TRBD1. CDR3 length: 12 amino acids. V was pared by 4 bases and J by 13 bases, with 3 bases of the junction left unmatched. Germline V gives CDR1 MGHRA, CDR2 YSYEKL. The DNA of the CDR3 is TGCGCCAGCAGCCGGGACAGGTCGCCCCTCCACTTT. Translated, it gives CASSRDRSPLHF.

The chain has TRBV6-2 or TRBV6-3 and TRBJ2-7, with D perhaps TRBD1 (6 bases). Trimming removed 2 bases at V and 4 bases at J, with 12 bases between. This CDR3 comprises 14 residues. CDR1 MNHEY and CDR2 SVGEGT come from the germline V gene. The CDR3 nucleotides read TGTGCCAGCAGTTACCCTCCCGGGACATACGAGCAGTACTTC. Encoded protein: CASSYPPGTYEQYF.

This clonotype was found many times. V usage is TRBV30 and J usage is TRBJ1-2; D is unclear. V lost 0 bases and J 3 bases, leaving 11 bases between the germline ends. Germline loops: CDR1 GTSNPN, CDR2 SVGIG (reference sequence). CDR3 size: 14 residues. CDR3 DNA sequence: TGTGCCTGGAGTGTACGATCGGCTTACTATGGCTACACCTTC. The encoded protein is CAWSVRSAYYGYTF.

The chain links TRBV27 to TRBJ2-1; 8 bases align to TRBD1. The germline V gene has CDR1 MNHEY and CDR2 SMNVEV (reference sequence). V lost 8 bases, J lost 6 bases, and 9 bases stayed unmatched. The CDR3 sequence is 14 residues long. This chain's CDR3 is CASAGGAGCNEQFF. The DNA for the CDR3 is TGTGCCAGCGCAGGGGGCGCAGGCTGCAATGAGCAGTTCTTC.

The V and J genes are TRBV7-9 and TRBJ2-1; no clear D. V lost 2 bases to trimming and J lost 10 bases, with 18 bases between them. The CDR3 extends over 15 amino acids. Germline V lookup: CDR1 SEHNR, CDR2 FQNEAQ (reference sequence). CDR3 coding DNA: TGTGCCAGCAGCTTATTTCCCCAACGGAAAGAAGAGCAGTTCTTC. Encoded protein: CASSLFPQRKEEQFF.

Many counts were recorded for this clonotype. The V call is TRBV11-2, the J call TRBJ2-3, with 9 bases identical to TRBD2. This CDR3 region has 17 residues. V lost 1 base, J lost 0 bases, and 5 bases stayed unmatched. The germline gives CDR1 SGHAT, CDR2 FQNNGV. CDR3: CASSLVLLAGSTDTQYF. In nucleotides, the CDR3 is TGTGCCAGCAGCTTAGTTCTGCTAGCGGGGAGCACAGATACGCAGTATTTT.

This clonotype was counted between two and nine times. The rearrangement joins TRBV5-1 to TRBJ1-3; D is possibly TRBD1 (5 bases). Per the germline V gene, CDR1 is SGHRS and CDR2 is YFSETQ. The V gene lost 0 bases and the J gene lost 4 bases, with 14 bases spanning the gap. There are 16 residues in the CDR3. The CDR3 nucleotides are TGCGCCAGCAGCTTGGCGGGACCCCTCCAGGGAAACACCATATATTTT. Amino acids: CASSLAGPLQGNTIYF.

This clonotype was counted a few times. The chain is built from TRBV2 and TRBJ1-4; maybe TRBD1 (6 bases). Deletions cut 8 bases from V and 3 bases from J, with 13 bases between. In germline, CDR1 is SNHLY, CDR2 FYNNEI. The CDR3 is 14 amino acids. The CDR3 is CASGLQGSNEKLFF. The DNA of the CDR3 is TGTGCCAGCGGACTACAGGGTTCTAATGAAAAACTGTTTTTT.

This clonotype was picked up a small number of times. The V call is TRBV28, the J call TRBJ2-5; 10 nucleotides align to TRBD1. The CDR3 covers 18 residues. V lost 7 bases to trimming and J lost 0 bases; unmatched junction nucleotides: 14. Per germline, CDR1 MDHEN and CDR2 SYDVKM. CDR3 region: CASKKPGQGIVYQETQYF. In DNA form, the CDR3 reads TGTGCCAGCAAAAAACCGGGACAGGGGATCGTGTACCAAGAGACCCAGTACTTC.

This clonotype was observed a few times. The V gene is TRBV4-3, the J gene TRBJ2-7; tentatively, D is TRBD1 (5 bases). V lost 1 base and J 1 base, leaving 8 bases between the germline ends. CDR1 and CDR2 (germline): LGHNA, YSLEER. This CDR3 region has 14 residues. CDR3 sequence reads: CASSQVRGSYEQYF. In DNA, the CDR3 is TGCGCCAGCAGCCAAGTTAGGGGTTCCTACGAGCAGTACTTC.

This clonotype was counted at least ten times. The V gene is TRBV12-3 or TRBV12-4, the J gene TRBJ1-5, with unresolved D. The CDR3 consists of 12 residues. The V gene lost 6 bases and the J gene lost 6 bases, with 9 bases spanning the gap. The CDR3 DNA is TGTGCCAGCAGCCCTTGGGGTCAGCCCCAGCATTTT. Translation gives CASSPWGQPQHF.

J is TRBJ2-1 and V is TRBV4-3; possibly TRBD1 for D (6 bases). V was trimmed by 0 bases and J by 4 bases, leaving 16 bases between them. The CDR3 is made up of 17 amino acids. Germline CDR1 LGHNA, CDR2 YSLEER. CDR3 in amino acids: CASSQDYYRAIYNEQFF. The CDR3 DNA reads as TGCGCCAGCAGCCAAGATTATTACAGGGCGATATACAATGAGCAGTTCTTC.

This clonotype has only a few counts. The chain couples TRBV12-3 or TRBV12-4 to TRBJ2-1, with TRBD1 matching 10 bases. Trimming cost V 5 bases and J 5 bases; bases outside gene matches: 3. This CDR3 is 14 amino acids long. CDR3 protein: CASSAGQGNNEQFF. CDR3 coding DNA: TGTGCCAGCAGTGCGGGACAGGGGAACAATGAGCAGTTCTTC.

This clonotype was seen only a few times. The chain has TRBV6-5 and TRBJ1-4; the D gene is possibly TRBD1 (6 bases). Looked up from germline, CDR1 is MNHEY and CDR2 is SVGAGI. The CDR3 extends over 16 amino acids. V lost 2 bases to trimming and J lost 7 bases, with 17 bases between them. CDR3 sequence reads: CASSYRVPGVGEKLFF. In DNA, the CDR3 is TGTGCCAGCAGTTACCGCGTTCCAGGGGTCGGTGAAAAACTGTTTTTT.

This chain joins TRBV24-1 and TRBJ2-1; 11 bases align to TRBD2. Germline CDR1 and CDR2: KGHDR and SFDVKD. This CDR3 region has 15 residues. Trimming took 5 bases from V and 5 from J; bases not matched to a gene: 4. As DNA, the CDR3 is TGTGCCACCAGTGTTAGCGGGGGGGCTGACAATGAGCAGTTCTTC. It translates to CATSVSGGADNEQFF.

The rearrangement links TRBV14 to TRBJ2-7; D remains unclear. Germline values: CDR1 SGHDN, CDR2 FVKESK. V was trimmed by 8 bases and J by 4 bases, leaving 21 bases between them. The CDR3 is made up of 15 amino acids. Here the CDR3 reads CASRSSVLNTYEQYF. As DNA, the CDR3 is TGTGCCAGCCGAAGTTCGGTCCTGAATACATACGAGCAGTACTTC.

The chain has TRBV2 and TRBJ1-1, with D hard to call. This CDR3 has 13 residues. The V gene lost 8 bases and the J gene lost 0 bases, with 10 bases spanning the gap. Germline assignment: CDR1 SNHLY and CDR2 FYNNEI. The CDR3 loop reads CASGGVMNTEAFF. CDR3 nucleotide sequence: TGTGCCAGCGGTGGGGTCATGAACACTGAAGCTTTCTTT.

V gene TRBV15 combines with J gene TRBJ2-1; 12 nucleotides line up with TRBD2. V shed 2 bases, J shed 4 bases, and the junction held 3 bases outside the gene matches. This CDR3 region has 16 residues. The germline V gene has CDR1 LNHNV and CDR2 YYDKDF (reference sequence). CDR3 residues: CATSRKTSGGYNEQFF. In DNA, the CDR3 is TGTGCCACCAGCAGAAAGACTAGCGGGGGTTACAATGAGCAGTTCTTC.

This chain links TRBV7-6 with TRBJ2-1; perhaps TRBD2 as D (5 bases). The V gene's germline CDR1 is SGHVS and CDR2 FNYEAQ. This CDR3 has 12 residues. V was clipped by 5 bases and J by 8 bases, with 10 bases between them. The CDR3 nucleotides read TGTGCCAGCAGCCCACTAGACTATGAGCAGTTCTTC. Translating it yields CASSPLDYEQFF.

There are many counts of this clonotype. This rearrangement joins TRBV20-1 to TRBJ2-1, with 12 bases lining up with TRBD2. CDR1 and CDR2 from the germline V gene are DFQATT and SNEGSKA (reference sequence). This CDR3 has 14 residues. CDR3 in amino acids: CRPTSGGFEDEQFF. The CDR3, as DNA: TGCAGGCCGACTAGCGGGGGCTTTGAGGATGAGCAGTTCTTC.

This clonotype was detected a few times. An end of the junction differs from the germline gene, which may be a read error. The chain has TRBV12-3 or TRBV12-4 and TRBJ2-7; D is possibly TRBD1 (5 bases). The CDR3 has 13 amino acids. CDR3 sequence: CASSSSSMKSGNF. The CDR3 DNA is TGTGCCAGCAGTTCCTCCAGTATGAAGTCAGGGAACTTC.

This clonotype has more than one count but fewer than ten. The rearrangement links TRBV12-3 or TRBV12-4 to TRBJ2-2; TRBD1 aligns across 9 bases. Unmatched junction bases numbered 8, after V lost 10 bases and J lost 5 bases. There are 14 residues in the CDR3. CDR3 DNA: TGTGCCACCAGCCGGACAGGGGTAACCGGGGAGCTGTTTTTT. Its translation is CATSRTGVTGELFF.